This T cell receptor beta chain was documented in a study of long-term antiretroviral therapy in people with HIV. Study in general: Earliest sampling preceded the 2015 immediate-ART recommendation by about a decade.

Study outcomes and limitations: HIV repertoire CDR3 lengths ranged less widely than those of controls. Clones showing expansion before ART dominated the repertoire at all time points.

Runs used v3.0 of the immunoSEQ assay and were done at survey level. Here immunoSEQ multiplex PCR was the method, and the copy in TCRdb shows in-frame clones only, minus some. The sample gives some 40,000 clones, approximately 94% of which show up once; roughly 2.1% is in the top ten. Ahead of DNA extraction, samples held roughly 0.95-11 million cryopreserved PBMC each. V shed 3 bases and J 3 bases; nucleotides not matched to a gene: 4. Looked up from germline, CDR1 is KGHSH and CDR2 is LQKENI. This CDR3 contains 15 residues. Details on this clone: Its specificity is not known.

The clonotype comes from a man aged 25 to 40 with HIV. Material: unsorted PBMCs, obtained 9.2 years after starting antiretroviral therapy. The V call is TRBV18, the J call TRBJ2-2, with TRBD1 identical over 7 bases. CDR3 protein: CASSPGTDYTGELFF. The CDR3 DNA sequence: TGTGCCAGCTCACCTGGGACAGATTACACCGGGGAGCTGTTTTTT.